The next 20 T cell receptor beta chains were all read from a single sample in a study of neoadjuvant anti-PD-1 for oral cavity cancer. Generated by immunoSEQ multiplex PCR, the TCRdb table keeps only in-frame clones and is missing some. The sample records just over 7,000 clones, more than 65% being singletons. The starting material was PBMCs, obtained before nivolumab (anti-PD-1) treatment. The receptors here all came from a person aged 35 to 85 with oral cavity squamous cell carcinoma.

The V call is TRBV18, the J call TRBJ2-6; D perhaps matches TRBD1 (6 bases). Germline-derived CDR1 and CDR2 are KGHSH and LQKENI. The V and J ends lost 0 bases and 3 bases respectively, with 15 bases between them. The CDR3 has 18 amino acids. In nucleotides, the CDR3 is TGTGCCAGCTCACCACCGGCCAGGGGTGCTTATGGGGCCAACGTCCTGACTTTC. It codes for CASSPPARGAYGANVLTF.

CDR3 nucleotide sequence: TGTGCCAGCAGCTCTTTGCGGGTCATTGAAGCTTTCTTT. It is translated as CASSSLRVIEAFF. This chain joins TRBV5-5 and TRBJ1-1; D is ambiguous. CDR1 and CDR2 (germline): SGHKS, YYEKEE (reference sequence). The CDR3 runs to 13 residues. V was clipped by 3 bases and J by 7 bases, with 13 bases between them.

This chain links TRBV5-4 with TRBJ1-2; possibly TRBD1 for D (5 bases). The CDR3 extends over 19 amino acids. The germline V gene encodes CDR1 SGHNT and CDR2 YYREEE (reference sequence). Trimming pared 3 bases from V and 3 bases from J, leaving 27 bases between. This CDR3 is CASSSRERRTEGVDYGYTF. The DNA of the CDR3 is TGTGCCAGCAGCTCCAGGGAGAGACGGACGGAAGGGGTTGACTATGGCTACACCTTC.

This sequence joins TRBV15 and TRBJ1-6; D perhaps matches TRBD1 (6 bases). The CDR3 has 14 amino acids. The V gene lost 4 bases and the J gene lost 10 bases, with 14 bases spanning the gap. Germline-derived CDR1 and CDR2 are LNHNV and YYDKDF (reference sequence). The CDR3 reads CATSIGQGRSPLHF. The DNA of the CDR3 is TGTGCCACCAGCATCGGCCAGGGGCGCTCACCCCTCCACTTT.

The chain recombines TRBV29-1 with TRBJ2-5; D is unresolved. CDR1 and CDR2 (germline): SQVTM, ANQGSEA. This CDR3 contains 10 residues. The V and J ends lost 4 bases and 4 bases respectively, with 4 bases between them. The CDR3 nucleotides are TGCAGCGTTGTCTCAGAGACCCAGTACTTC. This codes for CSVVSETQYF. The whole variable domain, filled in from reference TRBV29-1 and TRBJ2-5, reads SAVISQKPSRDICQRGTSLTIQCQVDSQVTMMFWYRQQPGQSLTLIATANQGSEATYESGFVIDKFPISRPNLTFSTLTVSNMSPEDSSIYLCSVVSETQYFGPGTRLLVL.

Remarks on this clone: The same CDR3 also results from other DNA sequences found in this sample. The chain is built from TRBV5-1 and TRBJ1-5; D possibly corresponds to TRBD1 (5 bases). Deletions cut 2 bases from V and 4 bases from J, with 7 bases between. This CDR3 comprises 13 residues. CDR1 SGHRS and CDR2 YFSETQ come from the germline V gene. For the CDR3, the DNA is TGCGCCAGCAGCTTAGACAGTAATCAGCCCCAGCATTTT. Amino acid sequence: CASSLDSNQPQHF.

This clone has just a few counts. The J gene is TRBJ2-5, the V gene TRBV28; D might be TRBD1 (6 bases). The length of the CDR3 is 12 residues. The germline gives CDR1 MDHEN, CDR2 SYDVKM. Trimming took off 2 bases at V and 13 bases at J, with 14 bases between the two ends. Here the CDR3 reads CASSLTHRDVYF. The DNA of the CDR3 is TGTGCCAGCAGTTTAACCCACAGGGACGTGTACTTC.

V is TRBV5-6 and J is TRBJ1-1, with D perhaps TRBD1 (5 bases). The CDR3 runs 12 residues. Germline V gene sequence: CDR1 SGHDT, CDR2 YYEEEE. The V end was cut by 4 bases, the J end by 8 bases, with 12 bases between. The DNA for the CDR3 is TGTGCCAGCAGCCGCGGGACGTACGAAGCTTTCTTT. Protein: CASSRGTYEAFF.

V and J are TRBV4-1 and TRBJ1-1, with 8 bases lining up with TRBD1. The CDR3 covers 17 residues. CDR1 and CDR2 from the germline V gene are MGHRA and YSYEKL. The V segment lost 4 bases and the J segment 6 bases; nucleotides outside the gene matches: 16. The chain's CDR3 is CASSPVLNRGQVPEAFF. The CDR3 DNA is TGCGCCAGCAGCCCAGTCCTAAACCGGGGACAGGTTCCTGAAGCTTTCTTT.

This rearrangement joins TRBV19 to TRBJ2-2; TRBD1 is a possible D gene (7 bases). CDR1 and CDR2 from the germline V gene are LNHDA and SQIVND (reference sequence). V lost 3 bases and J 13 bases, leaving 15 bases between the germline ends. CDR3 length: 13 residues. The CDR3 DNA reads TGTGCCAGTAGTATTAGCAGGGGGGCCTTGCTGTTTTTT. It specifies CASSISRGALLFF.

The V gene is TRBV7-2, the J gene TRBJ2-6; possible D gene TRBD2, 6 bases. CDR1 SGHTA and CDR2 FQGNSA come from the germline V gene. The CDR3 has 14 amino acids. The V gene lost 7 bases and the J gene lost 2 bases, with 9 bases spanning the gap. CDR3 nucleotides: TGTGCCAGCAATGGAGGGCCTGGGGCCAACGTCCTGACTTTC. This encodes CASNGGPGANVLTF.

The genes are TRBV7-9 and TRBJ1-2, with D unresolved. Trimming took 1 base from V and 4 from J, leaving 7 bases between them. The CDR3 contains 13 residues. Germline assignment: CDR1 SEHNR and CDR2 FQNEAQ (reference sequence). CDR3 bases: TGTGCCAGCAGCTTAGAACAGAGCTATGGCTACACCTTC. It codes for CASSLEQSYGYTF.

This clone was detected only a few times. Here the CDR3 reads CASSRYHDRNQPQHF. In DNA form, the CDR3 reads TGCGCCAGCAGCCGATACCACGATCGTAATCAGCCCCAGCATTTT. V gene TRBV4-3 combines with J gene TRBJ1-5; no definite D call. With 4 bases removed from V and 4 bases from J, the gap between germline ends came to 14 bases. The length of the CDR3 is 15 residues. Germline values: CDR1 LGHNA, CDR2 YSLEER.

V usage is TRBV19 and J usage is TRBJ2-1, with D hard to call. CDR3 size: 14 residues. Trimming left V 4 bases short and J 6 bases short, with 13 bases between. Germline V CDR1 and CDR2: LNHDA, SQIVND (reference sequence). CDR3 DNA: TGTGCCAGTAGTACCCGTCCTGGTGGCAATGAGCAGTTCTTC. Translated: CASSTRPGGNEQFF.

V usage is TRBV2 and J usage is TRBJ2-7; D not resolved. Trimming took off 8 bases at V and 2 bases at J, with 13 bases between the two ends. Germline CDR1 SNHLY, CDR2 FYNNEI. This CDR3 has 13 residues. The CDR3 sequence: CASQEGFTYEQYF. CDR3 DNA sequence: TGTGCCAGCCAGGAAGGGTTTACCTACGAGCAGTACTTC.

The J gene is TRBJ2-7, the V gene TRBV9, with 7 bases that match TRBD1. The CDR3 is 16 amino acids. Trimming took 4 bases from V and 5 from J; bases not matched to a gene: 15. Germline values: CDR1 SGDLS, CDR2 YYNGEE. DNA of the CDR3: TGTGCCAGCAGCCCTGGACAGGTCATTAGCCTAAACGAGCAGTACTTC. Encoded protein: CASSPGQVISLNEQYF.

The chain is built from TRBV15 and TRBJ1-1; no firm D call. The ends were cut back, 0 bases at V and 3 bases at J, with 5 bases in the middle. The CDR3 contains 13 residues. Germline CDR1 is LNHNV and CDR2 is YYDKDF (reference sequence). CDR3 nucleotides: TGTGCCACCAGCAGAGAGCCTCACACTGAAGCTTTCTTT. As protein: CATSREPHTEAFF.

J is TRBJ2-2 and V is TRBV15; 14 bases line up with TRBD2. The CDR3 sequence is 21 residues long. Germline loops: CDR1 LNHNV, CDR2 YYDKDF (reference sequence). The trim removed 6 bases at V and 2 bases at J, leaving 17 bases unmatched. The CDR3 spells CATRREYRGLAGVNNTGELFF. CDR3 DNA: TGTGCCACCAGGCGAGAGTATAGGGGACTAGCGGGGGTAAATAACACCGGGGAGCTGTTTTTT.

Only a few counts were recorded for this clone. The chain is built from TRBV28 and TRBJ1-1, with 7 positions matching TRBD1. V trimming: 11 bases; J trimming: 1 base; junction bases outside the gene matches: 13. Germline V CDR1 and CDR2: MDHEN, SYDVKM. The CDR3 consists of 15 residues. CDR3 sequence reads: CAGNRGGMANTEAFF. The CDR3 DNA is TGTGCCGGTAACAGGGGCGGGATGGCGAACACTGAAGCTTTCTTT. The full variable domain, with the rest looked up from reference TRBV28 and TRBJ1-1, is DVKVTQSSRYLVKRTGEKVFLECVQDMDHENMFWYRQDPGLGLRLIYFSYDVKMKEKGDIPEGYSVSREKKERFSLILESASTNQTSMYLCAGNRGGMANTEAFFGQGTRLTVV.

The V and J genes are TRBV27 and TRBJ1-6; a weak D match, TRBD1 (6 bases). This CDR3 is 15 amino acids long. Germline CDR1 is MNHEY and CDR2 is SMNVEV (reference sequence). V lost 1 base to trimming and J lost 7 bases, with 11 bases between them. The DNA of the CDR3 is TGTGCCAGCAGTTTATTGGGGCAGGGGAATTCACCCCTCCACTTT. Amino acids: CASSLLGQGNSPLHF.